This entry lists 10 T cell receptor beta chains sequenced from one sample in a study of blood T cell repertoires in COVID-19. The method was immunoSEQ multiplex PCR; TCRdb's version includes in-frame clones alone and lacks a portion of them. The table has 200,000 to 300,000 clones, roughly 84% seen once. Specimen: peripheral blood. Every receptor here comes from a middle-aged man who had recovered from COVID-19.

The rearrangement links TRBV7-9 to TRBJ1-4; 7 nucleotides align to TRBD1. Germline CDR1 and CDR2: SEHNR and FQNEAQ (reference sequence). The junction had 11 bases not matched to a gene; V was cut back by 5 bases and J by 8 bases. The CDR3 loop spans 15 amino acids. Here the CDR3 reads CASSQRDRRREKLFF. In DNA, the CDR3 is TGTGCCAGCAGCCAACGGGACAGAAGGAGGGAAAAACTGTTTTTT.

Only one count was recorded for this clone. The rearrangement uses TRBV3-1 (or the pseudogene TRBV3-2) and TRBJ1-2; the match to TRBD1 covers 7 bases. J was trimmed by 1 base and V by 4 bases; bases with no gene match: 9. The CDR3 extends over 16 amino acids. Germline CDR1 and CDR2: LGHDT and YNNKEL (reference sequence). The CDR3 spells CASSLGTVGYNYGYTF. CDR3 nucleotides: TGTGCCAGCAGCCTAGGGACAGTCGGTTATAACTATGGCTACACCTTC.

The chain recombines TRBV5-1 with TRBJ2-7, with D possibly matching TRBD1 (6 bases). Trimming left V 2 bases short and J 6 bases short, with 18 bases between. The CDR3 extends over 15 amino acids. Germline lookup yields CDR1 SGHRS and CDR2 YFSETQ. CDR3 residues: CASSLGPGRGAEQYF. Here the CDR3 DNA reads TGCGCCAGCAGCTTAGGACCAGGCAGGGGTGCCGAGCAGTACTTC.

The CDR3 sequence is CAWSYGTAYGYTF. Written as DNA, the CDR3 is TGTGCCTGGAGTTATGGGACAGCCTATGGCTACACCTTC. This sequence joins TRBV30 and TRBJ1-2; 7 positions agree with TRBD1. With 2 bases clipped from V and 4 bases from J, the junction kept 4 bases outside the gene matches. The CDR3 is made up of 13 amino acids. Germline CDR1 is GTSNPN and CDR2 is SVGIG (reference sequence).

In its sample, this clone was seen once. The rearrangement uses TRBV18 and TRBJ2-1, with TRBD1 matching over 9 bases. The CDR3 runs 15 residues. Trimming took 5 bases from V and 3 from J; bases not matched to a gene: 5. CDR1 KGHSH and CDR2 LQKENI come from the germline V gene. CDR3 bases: TGTGCCAGCTCATCCCGGGACAGGGTCTACAATGAGCAGTTCTTC. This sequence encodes CASSSRDRVYNEQFF.

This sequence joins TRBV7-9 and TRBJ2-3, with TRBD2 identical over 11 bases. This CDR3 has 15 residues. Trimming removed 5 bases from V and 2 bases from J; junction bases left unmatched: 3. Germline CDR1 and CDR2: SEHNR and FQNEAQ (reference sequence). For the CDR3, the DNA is TGTGCCAGCAGCCTTAGCGGGGGGGACACAGATACGCAGTATTTT. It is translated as CASSLSGGDTDTQYF. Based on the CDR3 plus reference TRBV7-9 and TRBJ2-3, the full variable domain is DTGVSQNPRHKITKRGQNVTFRCDPISEHNRLYWYRQTLGQGPEFLTYFQNEAQLEKSRLLSDRFSAERPKGSFSTLEIQRTEQGDSAMYLCASSLSGGDTDTQYFGPGTRLTVL.

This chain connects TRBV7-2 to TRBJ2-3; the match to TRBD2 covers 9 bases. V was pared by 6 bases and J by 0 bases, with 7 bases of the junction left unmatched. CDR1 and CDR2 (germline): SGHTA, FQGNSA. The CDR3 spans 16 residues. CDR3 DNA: TGTGCCAGCAGTTTTTCTAGCGGGGAAAGCACAGATACGCAGTATTTT. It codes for CASSFSSGESTDTQYF. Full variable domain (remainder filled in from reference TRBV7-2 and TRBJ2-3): GAGVSQSPSNKVTEKGKDVELRCDPISGHTALYWYRQSLGQGLEFLIYFQGNSAPDKSGLPSDRFSAERTGGSVSTLTIQRTQQEDSAVYLCASSFSSGESTDTQYFGPGTRLTVL.

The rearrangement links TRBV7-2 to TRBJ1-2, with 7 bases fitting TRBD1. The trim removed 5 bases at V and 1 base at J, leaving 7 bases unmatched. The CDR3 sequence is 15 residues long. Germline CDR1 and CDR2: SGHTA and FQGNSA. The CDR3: CASSLGTVSNYGYTF. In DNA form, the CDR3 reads TGTGCCAGCAGCCTGGGGACAGTCAGTAACTATGGCTACACCTTC.

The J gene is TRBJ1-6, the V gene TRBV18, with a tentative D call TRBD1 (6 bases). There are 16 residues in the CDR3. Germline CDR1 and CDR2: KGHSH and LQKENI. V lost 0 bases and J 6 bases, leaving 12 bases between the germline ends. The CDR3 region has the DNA TGTGCCAGCTCACCACCGAGTACAGGGAGTAATTCACCCCTCCACTTT. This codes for CASSPPSTGSNSPLHF.

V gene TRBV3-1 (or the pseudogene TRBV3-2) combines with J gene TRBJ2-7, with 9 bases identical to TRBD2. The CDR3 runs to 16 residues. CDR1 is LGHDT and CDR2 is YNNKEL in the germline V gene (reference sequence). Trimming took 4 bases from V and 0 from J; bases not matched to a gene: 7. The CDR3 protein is CASSRRTSDSSYEQYF. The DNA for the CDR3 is TGTGCCAGCAGCCGCCGGACTAGCGATAGCTCCTACGAGCAGTACTTC.